These 14 T cell receptor beta chains came from one sample sequenced in a study of Ad26.COV2.S vaccination and SARS-CoV-2 variants. Sample treatment: some 20 received Ad26.COV2.S at low or high dose, single or two shots; 5 received placebo; per-sample allocation not given. After the first vaccine or placebo injection, samples were drawn on day 63. Generated by immunoSEQ multiplex PCR, the TCRdb table keeps only in-frame clones and is missing some. The table lists about 450,000 clones, 89% of them singletons. The starting material was peripheral blood, obtained in a trial of Ad26.COV2.S vaccine versus placebo. The receptors originated from a person between 18 and 59 years old who received the Ad26.COV2.S COVID-19 vaccine or a placebo.

This sequence joins TRBV20-1 and TRBJ2-4, with D perhaps TRBD1 (6 bases). Germline CDR1 and CDR2: DFQATT and SNEGSKA (reference sequence). The CDR3 length is 13 residues. With 3 bases removed from V and 5 bases from J, the gap between germline ends came to 11 bases. CDR3 coding DNA: TGCAGTGCTAGTCTGACAGGTCAAAACATTCAGTACTTC. It encodes CSASLTGQNIQYF.

DNA of the CDR3: TGTGCCAGCAGCCAAGGACTAGCGGGTACCTACGAGCAGTACTTC. Encoded protein: CASSQGLAGTYEQYF. This chain connects TRBV7-9 to TRBJ2-7; 11 bases are a match to TRBD2. J was trimmed by 2 bases and V by 5 bases; bases with no gene match: 5. Germline V gene lookup returns CDR1 SEHNR and CDR2 FQNEAQ (reference sequence). The CDR3 extends over 15 amino acids.

The rearrangement uses TRBV5-1 and TRBJ2-1; 7 bases are shared with TRBD2. The J segment lost 3 bases and the V segment lost 1 base, leaving 7 bases of the junction unmatched. Germline CDR1 is SGHRS and CDR2 is YFSETQ. CDR3 length: 16 residues. Here the CDR3 DNA reads TGCGCCAGCAGCTTGCTGGGAGGGACTAACTACAATGAGCAGTTCTTC. Protein product: CASSLLGGTNYNEQFF.

This clone has a single count. The rearrangement uses TRBV5-5 and TRBJ1-2; D might be TRBD1 (5 bases). Germline assignment: CDR1 SGHKS and CDR2 YYEKEE (reference sequence). V was clipped by 4 bases and J by 8 bases, with 18 bases between them. The CDR3 runs to 14 residues. The CDR3 loop reads CASSHPPPGHGYTF. In DNA, the CDR3 is TGTGCCAGCAGCCACCCGCCGCCAGGGCACGGCTACACCTTC. Looking up the rest from reference TRBV5-5 and TRBJ1-2 gives the full variable domain: DAGVTQSPTHLIKTRGQQVTLRCSPISGHKSVSWYQQVLGQGPQFIFQYYEKEERGRGNFPDRFSARQFPNYSSELNVNALLLGDSALYLCASSHPPPGHGYTFGSGTRLTVV.

This clone has a handful of counts. The CDR3 protein is CASSHSRRAAGELFF. The CDR3 DNA is TGTGCCAGCAGCCATTCCCGTCGGGCGGCCGGGGAGCTGTTTTTT. The gene calls are TRBV14 and TRBJ2-2; D is ambiguous. The CDR3 is 15 residues long. Trimming left V 3 bases short and J 6 bases short, with 14 bases between. Per the germline V gene, CDR1 is SGHDN and CDR2 is FVKESK.

This chain links TRBV29-1 with TRBJ2-5, with D possibly TRBD1 on 6 matching bases. Germline lookup yields CDR1 SQVTM and CDR2 ANQGSEA. Between the trimmed V and J ends, which lost 0 bases and 2 bases, there was a span of 13 bases. The CDR3 consists of 15 residues. The CDR3 loop is CSVEEGTILQETQYF. The DNA of the CDR3 is TGCAGCGTTGAAGAGGGGACAATTCTACAAGAGACCCAGTACTTC.

The CDR3 DNA sequence: TGTGCCAGCTCACCCTCAAGAGGGACAGGGCAGGGCGAGCAGTACTTC. Translation: CASSPSRGTGQGEQYF. The chain couples TRBV18 to TRBJ2-7; 9 positions agree with TRBD1. Per germline, CDR1 KGHSH and CDR2 LQKENI. This CDR3 has 16 residues. V trimming: 3 bases; J trimming: 6 bases; junction bases outside the gene matches: 12. The variable domain in full, completed from reference TRBV18 and TRBJ2-7, reads NAGVMQNPRHLVRRRGQEARLRCSPMKGHSHVYWYRQLPEEGLKFMVYLQKENIIDESGMPKERFSAEFPKEGPSILRIQQVVRGDSAAYFCASSPSRGTGQGEQYFGPGTRLTVT.

V and J are TRBV4-3 and TRBJ2-4; 9 bases align to TRBD1. V lost 1 base to trimming and J lost 4 bases; unmatched junction nucleotides: 8. The CDR3 totals 17 residues. Germline V gives CDR1 LGHNA, CDR2 YSLEER. CDR3 sequence: CASSQGGRGQGKNIQYF. CDR3 nucleotide sequence: TGCGCCAGCAGCCAAGGAGGGCGGGGACAGGGTAAAAACATTCAGTACTTC.

The chain employs TRBV28 and TRBJ1-5; D might be TRBD1 (6 bases). The germline CDR1 and CDR2 sequences are MDHEN and SYDVKM. V lost 5 bases, J lost 7 bases, and 21 bases lay in between. The CDR3 spans 16 residues. In nucleotides, the CDR3 is TGTGCCAGCAGTACCCTACAGGGCCCCGCGGGCCAGCCCCAGCATTTT. This encodes CASSTLQGPAGQPQHF.

V usage is TRBV7-9 and J usage is TRBJ2-5; possibly TRBD1 for D (5 bases). Trimming cost V 3 bases and J 0 bases, with 8 bases left between them. There are 14 residues in the CDR3. The V gene's germline CDR1 is SEHNR and CDR2 FQNEAQ (reference sequence). The CDR3 reads CASSLTAYQETQYF. The CDR3 DNA reads as TGTGCCAGCAGCTTGACAGCGTACCAAGAGACCCAGTACTTC.

The chain employs TRBV2 and TRBJ1-1, with a tentative D call TRBD1 (6 bases). The germline V gene has CDR1 SNHLY and CDR2 FYNNEI. Trimming left V 9 bases short and J 4 bases short, with 18 bases between. The CDR3 length is 14 residues. The CDR3 reads CARTWGAWGTEAFF. CDR3 bases: TGTGCCAGAACTTGGGGGGCGTGGGGCACTGAAGCTTTCTTT.

The V gene is TRBV5-1, the J gene TRBJ1-1; the match to TRBD1 covers 7 bases. The junction had 3 bases not matched to a gene; V was cut back by 4 bases and J by 0 bases. CDR3 length: 14 amino acids. Germline CDR1 SGHRS, CDR2 YFSETQ. CDR3 in DNA: TGCGCCAGCAGCCGACAGGGTATGAACACTGAAGCTTTCTTT. Its protein is CASSRQGMNTEAFF.

The chain joins TRBV7-9 to TRBJ1-1; no definite D call. The germline CDR1 and CDR2 sequences are SEHNR and FQNEAQ (reference sequence). The V end was cut by 1 base, the J end by 8 bases, with 8 bases between. This CDR3 comprises 12 residues. Here the CDR3 DNA reads TGTGCCAGCAGCTTAGGAGGAGCGGAAGCTTTCTTT. Amino acid sequence: CASSLGGAEAFF.

Comments on this clone: Distinct nucleotide sequences in the sample also encode this CDR3. The chain is built from TRBV5-1 and TRBJ2-3; TRBD2 might be the D (5 bases). The CDR3 is 16 amino acids. CDR1 is SGHRS and CDR2 is YFSETQ in the germline V gene. V was cut by 0 bases and J by 2 bases, with 13 bases left in between. The CDR3 region is CASSLGLAESTDTQYF. The CDR3 nucleotides read TGCGCCAGCAGCTTGGGGCTAGCAGAGTCCACAGATACGCAGTATTTT.